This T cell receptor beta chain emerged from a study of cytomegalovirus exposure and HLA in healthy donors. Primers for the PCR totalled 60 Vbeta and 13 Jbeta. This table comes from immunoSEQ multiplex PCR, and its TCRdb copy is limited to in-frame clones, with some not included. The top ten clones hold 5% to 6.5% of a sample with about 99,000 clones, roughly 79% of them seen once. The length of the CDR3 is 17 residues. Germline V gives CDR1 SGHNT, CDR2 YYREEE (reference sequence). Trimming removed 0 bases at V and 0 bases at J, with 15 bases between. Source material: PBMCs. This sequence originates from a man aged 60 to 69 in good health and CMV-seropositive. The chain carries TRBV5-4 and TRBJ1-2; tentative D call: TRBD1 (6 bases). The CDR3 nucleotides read TGTGCCAGCAGCTTGGGGGGGCGGAGTTCAGCTAACTATGGCTACACCTTC. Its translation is CASSLGGRSSANYGYTF.